A selection of T cell receptor beta chains follows, all from one sample in a study of cytotoxic CD8 clonotypes in ibrutinib-treated CLL. TCRdb's table, derived via immunoSEQ multiplex PCR, lists solely in-frame clones and lacks some. The sample includes 250,000 to 350,000 clones, more than 70% of them seen just once. The sequencing used PBMCs, collected at disease progression, from a patient treated with ibrutinib. These receptors were collected from a human donor with chronic lymphocytic leukemia. Each CDR3 is given with its conserved first and last residue. The order of the fields is D gene, V gene, J gene, clone size, CDR3 protein, CDR3 DNA. A D gene is named only where the DNA matches it firmly. Expanded clones are given a class, and other clones once, few, many or no size at all.

-	TRBV11-2	TRBJ2-3	once	CASSLVGGGGDTQYF	TGTGCCAGCAGCTTAGTTGGGGGAGGGGGAGATACGCAGTATTTT
-	TRBV4-1	TRBJ1-5	-	CASSQWPGKGQPQHF	TGCGCCAGCAGCCAATGGCCGGGGAAAGGTCAGCCCCAGCATTTT
-	TRBV5-7	TRBJ1-6	-	CASSLGRGSPLHF	TGTGCCAGCAGCTTGGGGCGGGGATCACCCCTCCACTTT
TRBD2	TRBV6-5	TRBJ2-1	-	CASSSPGTRVYEQFF	TGTGCCAGCAGCTCCCCCGGGACTAGGGTCTATGAGCAGTTCTTC
-	TRBV2	TRBJ1-2	-	CASSENPDSYGYTF	TGTGCCAGCAGTGAAAACCCGGACAGCTATGGCTACACCTTC
TRBD1	TRBV13	TRBJ2-1	-	CASSPSLYRGKVLNEQFF	TGTGCCAGCAGCCCGAGCCTTTACAGGGGGAAGGTCCTCAATGAGCAGTTCTTC
-	TRBV7-9	TRBJ1-4	-	CASSPGSTPNEKLFF	TGTGCCAGCAGCCCCGGATCGACTCCTAATGAAAAACTGTTTTTT
TRBD1	TRBV18	TRBJ1-2	once	CASSIQGAVGYTF	TGTGCCAGCTCAATCCAGGGGGCAGTTGGCTACACCTTC
TRBD1	TRBV29-1	TRBJ2-5	once	CSALGQGGTQYF	TGCAGCGCCCTGGGACAGGGAGGGACCCAGTACTTC
-	TRBV18	TRBJ1-1	-	CASSNSMNTEAFF	TGTGCCAGCTCAAATTCGATGAACACTGAAGCTTTCTTT
-	TRBV18	TRBJ2-3	-	CASSPGQQDTQYF	TGTGCCAGCTCACCAGGACAGCAAGATACGCAGTATTTT
TRBD1	TRBV19	TRBJ2-7	many	CASSIGQGAYEQYF	TGTGCCAGTAGTATTGGACAGGGGGCCTACGAGCAGTACTTC